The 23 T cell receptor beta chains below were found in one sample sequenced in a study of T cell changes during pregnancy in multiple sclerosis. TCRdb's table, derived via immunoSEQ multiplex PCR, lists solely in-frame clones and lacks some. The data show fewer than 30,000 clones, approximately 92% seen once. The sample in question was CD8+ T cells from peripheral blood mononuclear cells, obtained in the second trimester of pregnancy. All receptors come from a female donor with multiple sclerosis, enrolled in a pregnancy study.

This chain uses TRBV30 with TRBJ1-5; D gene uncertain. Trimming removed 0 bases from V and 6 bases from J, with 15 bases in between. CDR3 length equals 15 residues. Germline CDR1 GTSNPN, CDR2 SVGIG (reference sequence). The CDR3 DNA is TGTGCCTGGAGTGTATCGGGTAGTGGGAGTCAGCCCCAGCATTTT. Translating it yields CAWSVSGSGSQPQHF. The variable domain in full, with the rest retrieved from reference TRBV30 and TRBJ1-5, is SQTIHQWPATLVQPVGSPLSLECTVEGTSNPNLYWYRQAAGRGLQLLFYSVGIGQISSEVPQNLSASRPQDRQFILSSKKLLLSDSGFYLCAWSVSGSGSQPQHFGDGTRLSIL.

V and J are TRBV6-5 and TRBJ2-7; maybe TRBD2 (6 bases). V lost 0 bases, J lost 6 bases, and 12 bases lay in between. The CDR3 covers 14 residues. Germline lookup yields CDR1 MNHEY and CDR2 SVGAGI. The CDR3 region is CASSYSIGSGEQYF. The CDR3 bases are TGTGCCAGCAGTTACTCGATTGGTAGCGGCGAGCAGTACTTC.

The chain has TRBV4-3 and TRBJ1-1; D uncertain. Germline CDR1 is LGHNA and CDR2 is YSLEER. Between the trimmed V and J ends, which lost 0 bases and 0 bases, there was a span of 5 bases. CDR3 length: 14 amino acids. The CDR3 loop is CASSQEAVNTEAFF. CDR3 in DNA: TGCGCCAGCAGCCAAGAGGCGGTGAACACTGAAGCTTTCTTT.

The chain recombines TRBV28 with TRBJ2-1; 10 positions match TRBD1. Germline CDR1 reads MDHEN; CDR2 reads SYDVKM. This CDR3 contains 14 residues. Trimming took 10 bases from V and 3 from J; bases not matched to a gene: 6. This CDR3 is CATQTGGLYNEQFF. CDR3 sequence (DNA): TGTGCCACCCAGACAGGGGGCCTCTACAATGAGCAGTTCTTC.

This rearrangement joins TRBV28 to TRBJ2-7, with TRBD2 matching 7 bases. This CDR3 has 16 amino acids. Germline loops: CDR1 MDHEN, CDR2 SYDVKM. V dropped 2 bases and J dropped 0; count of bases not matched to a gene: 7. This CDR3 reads CASSLPSVAGSYEQYF. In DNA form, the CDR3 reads TGTGCCAGCAGTTTACCCTCAGTAGCGGGCTCCTACGAGCAGTACTTC.

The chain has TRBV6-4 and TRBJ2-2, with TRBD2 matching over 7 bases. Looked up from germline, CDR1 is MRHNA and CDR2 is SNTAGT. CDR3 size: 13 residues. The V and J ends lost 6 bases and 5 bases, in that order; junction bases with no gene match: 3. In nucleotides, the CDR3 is TGTGCCAGCAGACTAGCGCTGACCGGGGAGCTGTTTTTT. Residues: CASRLALTGELFF.

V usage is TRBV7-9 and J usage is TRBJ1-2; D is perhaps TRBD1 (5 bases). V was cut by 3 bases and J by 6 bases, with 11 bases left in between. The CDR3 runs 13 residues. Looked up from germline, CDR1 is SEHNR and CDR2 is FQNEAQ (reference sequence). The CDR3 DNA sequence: TGTGCCAGCAGCTTCGCACCGGGGGATGGCTACACCTTC. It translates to CASSFAPGDGYTF.

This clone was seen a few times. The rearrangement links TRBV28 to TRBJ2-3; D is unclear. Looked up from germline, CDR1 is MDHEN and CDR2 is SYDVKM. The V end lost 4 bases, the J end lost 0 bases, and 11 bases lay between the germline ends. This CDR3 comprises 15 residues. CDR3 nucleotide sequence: TGTGCCAGCAGTTCCGTGAAAGCTAGCACAGATACGCAGTATTTT. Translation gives CASSSVKASTDTQYF. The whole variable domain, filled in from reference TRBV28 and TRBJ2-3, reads DVKVTQSSRYLVKRTGEKVFLECVQDMDHENMFWYRQDPGLGLRLIYFSYDVKMKEKGDIPEGYSVSREKKERFSLILESASTNQTSMYLCASSSVKASTDTQYFGPGTRLTVL.

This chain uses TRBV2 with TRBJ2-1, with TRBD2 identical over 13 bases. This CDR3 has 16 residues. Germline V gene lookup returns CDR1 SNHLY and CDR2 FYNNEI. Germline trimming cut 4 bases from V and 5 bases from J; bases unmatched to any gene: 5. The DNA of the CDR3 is TGTGCCAGCAGTGTAGCGGGACTAGCGGGGAACAATGAGCAGTTCTTC. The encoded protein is CASSVAGLAGNNEQFF. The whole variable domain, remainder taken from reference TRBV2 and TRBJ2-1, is EPEVTQTPSHQVTQMGQEVILRCVPISNHLYFYWYRQILGQKVEFLVSFYNNEISEKSEIFDDQFSVERPDGSNFTLKIRSTKLEDSAMYFCASSVAGLAGNNEQFFGPGTRLTVL.

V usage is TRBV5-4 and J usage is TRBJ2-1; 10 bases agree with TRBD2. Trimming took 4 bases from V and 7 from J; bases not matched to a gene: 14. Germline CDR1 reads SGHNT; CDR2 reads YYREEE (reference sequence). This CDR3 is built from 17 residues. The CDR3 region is CASSPHFSGRLLNEQFF. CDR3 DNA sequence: TGTGCCAGCAGCCCTCACTTTAGCGGGAGGCTCCTTAATGAGCAGTTCTTC.

As DNA, the CDR3 is TGTGCCTCCGGGACAGGGAGAGAGCAATCGTTCTGGGCCAACGTCCTGACTTTC. Translation gives CASGTGREQSFWANVLTF. The rearrangement joins TRBV10-3 to TRBJ2-6, with 9 bases that match TRBD1. The V segment lost 11 bases and the J segment 5 bases; nucleotides outside the gene matches: 19. The CDR3 runs 18 residues. CDR1 ENHRY and CDR2 SYGVKD come from the germline V gene.

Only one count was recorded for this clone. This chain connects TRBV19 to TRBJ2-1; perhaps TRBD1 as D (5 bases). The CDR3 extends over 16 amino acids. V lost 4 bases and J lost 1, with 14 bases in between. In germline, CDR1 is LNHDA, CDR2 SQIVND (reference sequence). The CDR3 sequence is CASSRGGRSSYNEQFF. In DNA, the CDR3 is TGTGCCAGTAGTAGGGGCGGTAGGTCTTCCTACAATGAGCAGTTCTTC.

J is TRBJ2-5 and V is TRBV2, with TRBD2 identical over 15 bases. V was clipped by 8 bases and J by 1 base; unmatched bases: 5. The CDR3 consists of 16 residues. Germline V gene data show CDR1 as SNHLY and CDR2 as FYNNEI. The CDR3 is CASEGLAGGPQETQYF. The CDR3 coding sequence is TGTGCCAGCGAGGGACTAGCGGGAGGTCCCCAAGAGACCCAGTACTTC.

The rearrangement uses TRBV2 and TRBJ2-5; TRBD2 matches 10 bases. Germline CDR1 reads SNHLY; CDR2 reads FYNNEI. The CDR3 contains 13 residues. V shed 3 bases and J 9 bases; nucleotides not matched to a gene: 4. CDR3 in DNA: TGTGCCAGCAGTGAGGGGACTAGCGTCGCCCAGTACTTC. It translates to CASSEGTSVAQYF. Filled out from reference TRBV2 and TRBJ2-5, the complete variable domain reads EPEVTQTPSHQVTQMGQEVILRCVPISNHLYFYWYRQILGQKVEFLVSFYNNEISEKSEIFDDQFSVERPDGSNFTLKIRSTKLEDSAMYFCASSEGTSVAQYFGPGTRLLVL.

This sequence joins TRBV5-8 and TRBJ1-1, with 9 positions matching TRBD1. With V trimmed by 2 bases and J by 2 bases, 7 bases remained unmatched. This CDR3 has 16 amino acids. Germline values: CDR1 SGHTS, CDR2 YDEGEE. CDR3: CASSFLGGQGNTEAFF. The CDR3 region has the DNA TGTGCCAGCAGCTTCTTAGGGGGACAGGGAAACACTGAAGCTTTCTTT.

The CDR3 spells CASSLFNTDTQYF. The CDR3 DNA reads TGTGCCAGCAGTTTATTCAACACAGATACGCAGTATTTT. The chain joins TRBV27 to TRBJ2-3; no definite D call. CDR3 length: 13 amino acids. Between the trimmed V and J ends, which lost 1 base and 2 bases, there was a span of 4 bases. The germline CDR1 and CDR2 sequences are MNHEY and SMNVEV (reference sequence).

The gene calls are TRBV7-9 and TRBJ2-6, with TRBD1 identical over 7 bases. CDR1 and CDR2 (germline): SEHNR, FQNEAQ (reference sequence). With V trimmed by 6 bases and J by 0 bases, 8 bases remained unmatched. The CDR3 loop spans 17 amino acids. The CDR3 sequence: CASRGAGGSSGANVLTF. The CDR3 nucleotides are TGTGCCAGCAGGGGGGCAGGGGGAAGCTCTGGGGCCAACGTCCTGACTTTC. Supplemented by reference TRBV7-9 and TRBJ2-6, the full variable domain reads DTGVSQNPRHKITKRGQNVTFRCDPISEHNRLYWYRQTLGQGPEFLTYFQNEAQLEKSRLLSDRFSAERPKGSFSTLEIQRTEQGDSAMYLCASRGAGGSSGANVLTFGAGSRLTVL.

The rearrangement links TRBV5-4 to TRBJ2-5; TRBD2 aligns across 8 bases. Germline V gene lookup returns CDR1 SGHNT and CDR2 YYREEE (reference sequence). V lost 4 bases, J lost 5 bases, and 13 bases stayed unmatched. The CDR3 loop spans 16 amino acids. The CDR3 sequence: CASSQGPRGRTETQYF. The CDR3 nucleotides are TGTGCCAGCAGCCAAGGCCCACGCGGGAGGACGGAGACCCAGTACTTC.

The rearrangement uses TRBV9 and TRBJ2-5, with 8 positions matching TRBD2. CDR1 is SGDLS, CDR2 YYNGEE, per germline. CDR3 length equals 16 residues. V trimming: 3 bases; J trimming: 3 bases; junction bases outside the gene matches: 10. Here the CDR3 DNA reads TGTGCCAGCAGCGGGGGGAATGGAGCGGGAGAAGAGACCCAGTACTTC. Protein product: CASSGGNGAGEETQYF.

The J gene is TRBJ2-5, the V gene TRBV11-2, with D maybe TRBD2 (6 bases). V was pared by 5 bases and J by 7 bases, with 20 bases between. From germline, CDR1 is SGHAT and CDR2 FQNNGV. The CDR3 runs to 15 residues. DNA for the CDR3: TGTGCCAGCAGCCCCCGACAACGGGACTTAGGGACCCAGTACTTC. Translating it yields CASSPRQRDLGTQYF.

CDR3 in amino acids: CATSRGTGDEKLFF. The CDR3 DNA sequence: TGTGCCACCAGCAGAGGAACGGGGGATGAAAAACTGTTTTTT. The chain combines TRBV15 with TRBJ1-4; tentatively, D is TRBD1 (5 bases). V lost 1 base, J lost 6 bases, and 9 bases lay in between. The germline gives CDR1 LNHNV, CDR2 YYDKDF (reference sequence). This CDR3 contains 14 residues.

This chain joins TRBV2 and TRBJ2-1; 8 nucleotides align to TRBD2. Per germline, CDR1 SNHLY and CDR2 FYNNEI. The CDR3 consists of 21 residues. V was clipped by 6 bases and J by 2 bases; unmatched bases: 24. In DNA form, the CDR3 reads TGTGCCAGCAGCGCTCTCCCTGGGGTCGAGGAGCGGGGGCAGACCTACAATGAGCAGTTCTTC. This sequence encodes CASSALPGVEERGQTYNEQFF.

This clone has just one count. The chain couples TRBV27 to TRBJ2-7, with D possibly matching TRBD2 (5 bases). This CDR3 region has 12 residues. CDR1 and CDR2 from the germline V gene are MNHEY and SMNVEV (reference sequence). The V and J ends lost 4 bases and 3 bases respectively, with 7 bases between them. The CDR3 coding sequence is TGTGCCAGCAGTTCCAGCGGCTACGAGCAGTACTTC. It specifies CASSSSGYEQYF.